The 5 T cell receptor beta chains presented below share a single source sample, sequenced in a study of cytomegalovirus exposure and HLA in healthy donors. PCR involved 60 Vbeta and 13 Jbeta primers. Clones were read by immunoSEQ multiplex PCR, and TCRdb kept only the in-frame ones, dropping some. The listing contains more than 200,000 clones. Sequencing was carried out using PBMCs. These receptors came from a woman younger than 45 in good health and CMV-seropositive.

The chain carries TRBV5-1 and TRBJ2-1; 13 bases fit TRBD2. The CDR3 runs 18 residues. The V gene's germline CDR1 is SGHRS and CDR2 YFSETQ. After removal of 4 bases from V and 0 bases from J, the junction contained 7 bases not matched to a gene. CDR3 in amino acids: CASSIGTSGKSSYNEQFF. CDR3 bases: TGCGCCAGCAGCATAGGGACTAGCGGGAAGAGCTCCTACAATGAGCAGTTCTTC.

V and J are TRBV6-1 and TRBJ2-3; 9 nucleotides align to TRBD1. Germline lookup yields CDR1 MNHNS and CDR2 SASEGT. This CDR3 is built from 14 residues. V lost 5 bases, J lost 4 bases, and 4 bases stayed unmatched. The CDR3 nucleotides are TGTGCCAGCAGTAAAGACAGGGGGGCAGATACGCAGTATTTT. Translated, it gives CASSKDRGADTQYF.

V is TRBV5-6 and J is TRBJ2-3; 7 nucleotides align to TRBD2. Trimming cost V 4 bases and J 2 bases; bases outside gene matches: 13. The CDR3 covers 17 residues. Germline-derived CDR1 and CDR2 are SGHDT and YYEEEE. DNA for the CDR3: TGTGCCAGCAGCCCGGGACTACAAGATTCTAACACAGATACGCAGTATTTT. Its protein is CASSPGLQDSNTDTQYF. The full variable domain, with the rest looked up from reference TRBV5-6 and TRBJ2-3, is DAGVTQSPTHLIKTRGQQVTLRCSPKSGHDTVSWYQQALGQGPQFIFQYYEEEERQRGNFPDRFSGHQFPNYSSELNVNALLLGDSALYLCASSPGLQDSNTDTQYFGPGTRLTVL.

The rearrangement uses TRBV4-1 and TRBJ2-7, with a tentative D call TRBD1 (5 bases). From germline, CDR1 is MGHRA and CDR2 YSYEKL. This CDR3 is 13 amino acids long. The V end was cut by 4 bases, the J end by 3 bases, with 10 bases between. The CDR3 DNA is TGCGCCAGCAGCCCTACAGGAAACTACGAGCAGTACTTC. This codes for CASSPTGNYEQYF.

This chain uses TRBV12-5 with TRBJ2-2; perhaps TRBD1 as D (5 bases). This CDR3 contains 15 residues. Between the trimmed V and J ends, which lost 3 bases and 4 bases, there was a span of 12 bases. CDR1 is LGHNT, CDR2 FRNRAP, per germline. CDR3 DNA: TGTGCTAGTGGTTTAGGGGATACTCGCACCGGGGAGCTGTTTTTT. Translated, it gives CASGLGDTRTGELFF.